Described below is a single T cell receptor (beta chain) sequence and its context. The data were taken from a study of blood T cell repertoires in COVID-19. Overall study context: From the United States, Italy and Spain came samples of acute and convalescent COVID-19. T cells, B-cell-depleted T cells, or PBMCs provided the cDNA or gDNA that served as material.

Original data processing: Amplification of reference gene primers provided the estimated nucleated cell counts. The method was immunoSEQ multiplex PCR; TCRdb's version includes in-frame clones alone and lacks a portion of them. Clone size and V and J calls were adopted from that table, with D and trimming inferred from the DNA. The sample yields some 170,000 clones, more than 80% seen once. Germline CDR1 reads KGHSH; CDR2 reads LQKENI. Germline trimming cut 5 bases from V and 2 bases from J; bases unmatched to any gene: 8. The CDR3 length is 15 residues. The sequenced material came from peripheral blood. The clonotype comes from a human donor in a cohort sampled during active COVID-19. The chain joins TRBV18 to TRBJ2-7; 8 bases match TRBD1. The CDR3 DNA follows: TGTGCCAGCTCATCCGATTCAGGGGGCCCCTACGAGCAGTACTTC. Its protein product is CASSSDSGGPYEQYF. The whole variable domain, remainder taken from reference TRBV18 and TRBJ2-7, is NAGVMQNPRHLVRRRGQEARLRCSPMKGHSHVYWYRQLPEEGLKFMVYLQKENIIDESGMPKERFSAEFPKEGPSILRIQQVVRGDSAAYFCASSSDSGGPYEQYFGPGTRLTVT.